This T cell receptor beta chain was captured in a study of blood T cell repertoires in COVID-19 (dated by TCRdb to 2019 to 2021). Looking at the study overall: Collaborator samples came from the United States, Italy and Spain and covered acute and convalescent phases of COVID-19. The repertoires were released in a freely available public database meant as a resource for research on the immune response to SARS-CoV-2. Nearly every sample came with metadata listing a de-identified subject ID, COVID-19 status, age in years and sex. The material from the prospective study consisted of cDNA or gDNA derived from T cells, B-cell-depleted T cells, or PBMCs. Subjects who had been exposed to COVID-19, were actively infected with it, or had recovered from it provided the deeply sampled blood TCRbeta repertoires that made up the dataset. HLA class I and class II types, where available, came from metadata supplied by the sample provider rather than from assay-based typing. Samples were obtained from the ongoing ImmuneRACE study (first 160 participants) and from over 1,000 subjects provided by 6 global collaborators. What the research found in general, with its limitations: How much clinical and demographic metadata was included differed by source and by participant, and the metadata was provided uncurated.

TCRbeta CDR3 regions were amplified from genomic DNA using the immunoSEQ Assay, a bias-controlled multiplex PCR. Under the source paper's analysis protocol: The number of nucleated cells in each sample was estimated by amplification of reference gene primers within the assay. Sequence reads were collapsed and filtered to measure the absolute abundance of every unique TCRbeta CDR3 rearrangement. For each sample, productive Simpson clonality was calculated by taking the square root of Simpson's diversity index across productive rearrangements. TCRdb provides this immuneACCESS table in a form limited to in-frame rearrangements. Some clones are lacking; in checked studies, under half of them reflect an unresolved V gene, and why the rest are absent is not known. V, J and clone size are taken as reported in that table, and D and trimming were inferred from the DNA itself. For this sample the table gives roughly 280,000 clones, of which roughly 90% were detected only once. The ten biggest clones cover approximately 10% of the sample.

As regards this clone: The antigen it recognizes is unknown. The input lacks base qualities; no much larger clone sits a single base away.

In Seattle, one collaborating source enrolled patients while the infection was active and tracked those patients longitudinally over the course of disease. Each collaborating institution followed its own protocols to collect whole blood in K2EDTA tubes. For TCRbeta analysis, collaborators shipped samples as frozen whole blood, isolated PBMCs, or DNA extracted from either of those sample types. Specimen: peripheral blood. The receptor comes from a woman younger than 45 with COVID-19, enrolled during active disease.

The DNA sequence is TGTGCCAGCAGTTTCAGGGGGCCGGGAAACACCATATATTTT. This encodes CASSFRGPGNTIYF. The chain links TRBV6-5 with TRBJ1-3, with 8 bases matching TRBD1. Based on the germline V gene, the CDR1 and CDR2 sequences are MNHEY and SVGAGI. The CDR3, from cysteine to phenylalanine, totals 14 residues. The DNA shown is the 42-base CDR3, in frame from base 1. V is cut back by 4 bases and J by 4 bases, with 3 bases in the junction unmatched.